This T cell receptor (beta chain) was identified during a study of CD8 T cells in Susac syndrome. Study-level points and caveats: It was acknowledged by the study that relatively few individuals were included in its TCR sequencing and HLA analysis.

Per the germline V gene, CDR1 is DFQATT and CDR2 is SNEGSKA (reference sequence). The CDR3 runs to 13 residues. Trimming shortened V by 5 bases and J by 2 bases, and 13 bases separated the two germline ends. Concerning this clonotype itself: Its antigen is not known.

RNA was extracted with the RNeasy kit, and a quantity of roughly 0.45 to 1 ug was reverse transcribed using random hexamers. Amplification of TCR beta CDR3 by immunoSEQ multiplex PCR spanned 54 Vbeta and 13 Jbeta. Each CDR3 protein is one row after TCRdb ran MiXCR on the immunoSEQ multiplex PCR reads. The sample lists about 140,000 distinct CDR3 sequences; roughly 95% were seen once. V gene TRBV20-1 combines with J gene TRBJ2-7, with D hard to call. The source is a human donor in good health. The sample consisted of CD4+ T cells from PBMCs. The CDR3 DNA sequence: TGCAGTGCTCTCTGGGTTGGGACCTACGAGCAGTACTTC. Protein sequence: CSALWVGTYEQYF.